The subject of this entry is one T cell receptor beta chain. The length of the CDR3 is 14 residues. Trimming pared 0 bases from V and 4 bases from J, leaving 9 bases between. Germline V gene sequence: CDR1 SGHNT, CDR2 YYREEE (reference sequence). This sample is part of a study of blood T cell repertoires in COVID-19. Sequencing was performed with immunoSEQ multiplex PCR; in TCRdb, only in-frame clones are kept and a portion is missing. Of approximately 210,000 clones in the sample, roughly 84% were seen once. The chain employs TRBV5-4 and TRBJ2-3, with D possibly matching TRBD1 (6 bases). The specimen was peripheral blood. The origin of this receptor is a woman at least 80 years old with acute or convalescent COVID-19. The CDR3 is CASSLAGAADTQYF. CDR3 bases: TGTGCCAGCAGCTTGGCAGGGGCCGCAGATACGCAGTATTTT.